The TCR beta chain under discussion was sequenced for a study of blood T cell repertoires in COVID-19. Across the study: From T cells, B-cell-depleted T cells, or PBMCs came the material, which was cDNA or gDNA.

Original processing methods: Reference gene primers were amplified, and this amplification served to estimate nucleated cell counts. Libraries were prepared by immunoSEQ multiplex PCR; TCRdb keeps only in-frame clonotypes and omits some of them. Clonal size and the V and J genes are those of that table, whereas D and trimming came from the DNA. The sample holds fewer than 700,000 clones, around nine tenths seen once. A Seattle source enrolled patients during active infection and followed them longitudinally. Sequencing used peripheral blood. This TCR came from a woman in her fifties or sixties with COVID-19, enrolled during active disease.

The CDR3 bases are TGTGCCAGCAGCCGGACAGACTACGAGCAGTACTTC. Protein: CASSRTDYEQYF. The chain joins TRBV3-1 (or the pseudogene TRBV3-2) to TRBJ2-7; tentative D call: TRBD1 (6 bases). The CDR3 runs 12 residues. Germline V gene data show CDR1 as LGHDT and CDR2 as YNNKEL (reference sequence). Trimming removed 4 bases from V and 3 bases from J, with 7 bases in between.